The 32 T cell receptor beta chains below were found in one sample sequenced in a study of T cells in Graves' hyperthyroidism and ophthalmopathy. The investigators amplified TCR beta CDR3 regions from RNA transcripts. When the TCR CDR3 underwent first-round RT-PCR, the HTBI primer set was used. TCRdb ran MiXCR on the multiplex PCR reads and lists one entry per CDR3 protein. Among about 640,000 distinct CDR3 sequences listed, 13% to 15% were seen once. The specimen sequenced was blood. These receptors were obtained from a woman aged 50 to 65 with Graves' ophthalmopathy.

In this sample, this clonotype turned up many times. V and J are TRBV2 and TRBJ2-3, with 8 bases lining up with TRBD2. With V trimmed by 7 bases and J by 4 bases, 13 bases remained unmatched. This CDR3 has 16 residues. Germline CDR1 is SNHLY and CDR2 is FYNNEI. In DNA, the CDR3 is TGTGCCAGCACCCTCCGGGGGCGGGAGGCGGCAGATACGCAGTATTTT. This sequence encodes CASTLRGREAADTQYF.

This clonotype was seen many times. The CDR3 spells CASSPSGSTSGNTIYF. The DNA for the CDR3 is TGTGCCAGCAGTCCCTCGGGTTCGACCTCTGGAAACACCATATATTTT. The chain has TRBV28 and TRBJ1-3, with no clear D. V lost 5 bases and J 0 bases, leaving 14 bases between the germline ends. Germline CDR1 and CDR2: MDHEN and SYDVKM. The CDR3 totals 16 residues.

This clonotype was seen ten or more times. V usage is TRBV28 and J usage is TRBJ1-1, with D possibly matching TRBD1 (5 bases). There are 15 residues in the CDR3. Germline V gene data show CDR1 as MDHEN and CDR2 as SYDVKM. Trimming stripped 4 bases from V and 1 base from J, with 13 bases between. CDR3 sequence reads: CASSWGPTPNTEAFF. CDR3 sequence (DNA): TGTGCCAGCAGTTGGGGACCGACCCCGAACACTGAAGCTTTCTTT.

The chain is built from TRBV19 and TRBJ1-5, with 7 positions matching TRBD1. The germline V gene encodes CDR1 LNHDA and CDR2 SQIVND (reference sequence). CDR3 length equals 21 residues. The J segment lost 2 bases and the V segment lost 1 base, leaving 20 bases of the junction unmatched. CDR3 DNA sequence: TGTGCCAGTAGTATAGTCCCCGACAGGGATCGCGTCAGGTTCGGCAATCAGCCCCAGCATTTT. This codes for CASSIVPDRDRVRFGNQPQHF.

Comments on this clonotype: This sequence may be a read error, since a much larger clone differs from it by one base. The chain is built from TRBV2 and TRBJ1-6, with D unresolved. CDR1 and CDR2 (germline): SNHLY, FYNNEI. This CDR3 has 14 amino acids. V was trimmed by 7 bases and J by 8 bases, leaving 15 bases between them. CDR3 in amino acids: CASTPRQNDSPLHF. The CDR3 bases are TGTGCCAGCACCCCACGGCAGAATGATTCACCCCTCCACTTT.

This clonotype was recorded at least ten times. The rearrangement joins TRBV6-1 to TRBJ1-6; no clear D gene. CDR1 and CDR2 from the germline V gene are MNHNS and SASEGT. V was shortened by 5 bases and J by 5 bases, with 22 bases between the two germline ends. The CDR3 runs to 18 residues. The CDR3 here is CASSPPSTRRRDNSPLHF. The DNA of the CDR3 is TGTGCCAGCAGTCCACCATCGACCAGGCGGCGGGATAATTCACCCCTCCACTTT.

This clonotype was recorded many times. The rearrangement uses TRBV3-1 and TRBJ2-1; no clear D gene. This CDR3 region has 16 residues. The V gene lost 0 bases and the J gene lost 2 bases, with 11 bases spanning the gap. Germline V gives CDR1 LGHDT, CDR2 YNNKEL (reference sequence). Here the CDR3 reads CASSQDLGTTYNEQFF. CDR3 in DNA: TGTGCCAGCAGCCAAGATCTTGGCACAACCTACAATGAGCAGTTCTTC.

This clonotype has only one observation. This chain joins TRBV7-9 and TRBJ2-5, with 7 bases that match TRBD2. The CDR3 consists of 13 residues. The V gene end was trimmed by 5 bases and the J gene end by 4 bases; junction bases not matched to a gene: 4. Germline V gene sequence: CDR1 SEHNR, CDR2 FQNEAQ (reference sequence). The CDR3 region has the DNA TGTGCCAGCAGCCCTATAGCGGGAGAGACCCAGTACTTC. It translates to CASSPIAGETQYF.

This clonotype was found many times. The CDR3 DNA reads as TGCAGTGCTAGAGATCGTTTGCGGGTAGGCTACGAGCAGTACTTC. Translation gives CSARDRLRVGYEQYF. The chain recombines TRBV20-1 with TRBJ2-7; D may be TRBD2 (5 bases). The germline V gene encodes CDR1 DFQATT and CDR2 SNEGSKA (reference sequence). CDR3 length equals 15 residues. With 0 bases removed from V and 3 bases from J, the gap between germline ends came to 15 bases.

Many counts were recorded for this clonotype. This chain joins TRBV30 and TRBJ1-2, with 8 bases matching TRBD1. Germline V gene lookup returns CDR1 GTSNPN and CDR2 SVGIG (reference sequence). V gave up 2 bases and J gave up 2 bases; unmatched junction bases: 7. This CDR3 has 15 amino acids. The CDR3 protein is CAWSSSTGGNYGYTF. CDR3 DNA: TGTGCCTGGAGTAGTAGCACAGGGGGAAACTATGGCTACACCTTC.

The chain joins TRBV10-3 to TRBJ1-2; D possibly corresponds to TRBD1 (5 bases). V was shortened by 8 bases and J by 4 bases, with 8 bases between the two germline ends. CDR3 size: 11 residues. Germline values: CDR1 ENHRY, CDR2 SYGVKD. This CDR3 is CAIDGGYGYTF. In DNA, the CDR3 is TGTGCCATCGATGGGGGCTATGGCTACACCTTC.

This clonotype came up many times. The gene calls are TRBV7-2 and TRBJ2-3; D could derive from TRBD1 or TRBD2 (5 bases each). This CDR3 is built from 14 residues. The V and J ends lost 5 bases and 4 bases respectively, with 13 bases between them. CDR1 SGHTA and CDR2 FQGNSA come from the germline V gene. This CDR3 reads CASSRDRDPDTQYF. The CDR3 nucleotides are TGTGCCAGCAGCCGGGACCGAGATCCAGATACGCAGTATTTT.

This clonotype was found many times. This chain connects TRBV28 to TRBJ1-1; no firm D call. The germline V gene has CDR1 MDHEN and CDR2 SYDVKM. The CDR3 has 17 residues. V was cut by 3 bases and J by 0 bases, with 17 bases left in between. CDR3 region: CASSFRQIRGLNTEAFF. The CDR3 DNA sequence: TGTGCCAGCAGTTTTCGGCAGATCCGGGGTTTGAACACTGAAGCTTTCTTT.

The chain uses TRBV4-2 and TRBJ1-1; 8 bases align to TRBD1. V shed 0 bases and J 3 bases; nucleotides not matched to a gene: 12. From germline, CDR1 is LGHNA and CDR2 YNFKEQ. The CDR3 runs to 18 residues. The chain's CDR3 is CASSQDMRTGRSDTEAFF. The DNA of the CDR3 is TGTGCCAGCAGCCAAGATATGCGGACAGGGCGCTCGGACACTGAAGCTTTCTTT.

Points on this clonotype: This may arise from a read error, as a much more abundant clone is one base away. DNA of the CDR3: TGTGCCAGCAGTTTGAGGTGGGCGCGAGAAAAACTGTTTTTT. This encodes CASSLRWAREKLFF. The chain uses TRBV28 and TRBJ1-4; D not resolved. The CDR3 extends over 14 amino acids. The germline V gene encodes CDR1 MDHEN and CDR2 SYDVKM. V was trimmed by 3 bases and J by 8 bases, leaving 13 bases between them.

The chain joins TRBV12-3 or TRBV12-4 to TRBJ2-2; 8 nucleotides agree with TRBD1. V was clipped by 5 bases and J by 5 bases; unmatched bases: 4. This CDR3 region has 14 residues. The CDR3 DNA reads TGTGCCAGCAGTCTACAGGGGGTAACCGGGGAGCTGTTTTTT. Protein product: CASSLQGVTGELFF.

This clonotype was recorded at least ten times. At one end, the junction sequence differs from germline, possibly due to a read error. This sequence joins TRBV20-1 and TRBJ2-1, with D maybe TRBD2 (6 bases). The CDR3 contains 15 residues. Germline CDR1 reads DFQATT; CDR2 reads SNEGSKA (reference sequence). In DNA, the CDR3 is TGCAATGCTACAGCAATAGCGGCCTCCTACAATGAGCAGTTCTTC. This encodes CNATAIAASYNEQFF.

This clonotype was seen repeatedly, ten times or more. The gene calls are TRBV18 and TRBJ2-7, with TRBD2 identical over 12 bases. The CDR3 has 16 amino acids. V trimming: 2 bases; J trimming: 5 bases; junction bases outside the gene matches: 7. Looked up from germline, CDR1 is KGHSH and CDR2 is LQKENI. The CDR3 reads CASSPISSGRADEQYF. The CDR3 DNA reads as TGTGCCAGCTCACCAATATCTAGCGGGAGGGCCGACGAGCAGTACTTC.

CDR3 in amino acids: CASSARLAGTTDTQYF. For the CDR3, the DNA is TGTGCCAGCAGCGCCCGACTAGCGGGAACCACAGATACGCAGTATTTT. The chain has TRBV11-3 and TRBJ2-3; 11 positions match TRBD2. Germline-derived CDR1 and CDR2 are SGHNT and YENEEA. V lost 5 bases, J lost 2 bases, and 6 bases stayed unmatched. The CDR3 covers 16 residues.

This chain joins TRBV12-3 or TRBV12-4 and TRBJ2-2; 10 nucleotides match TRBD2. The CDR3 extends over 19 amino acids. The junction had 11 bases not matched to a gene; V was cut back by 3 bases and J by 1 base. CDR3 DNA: TGTGCCAGCAGTTTTGATCGGACTAGCGGAGGACAGAACACCGGGGAGCTGTTTTTT. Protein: CASSFDRTSGGQNTGELFF.

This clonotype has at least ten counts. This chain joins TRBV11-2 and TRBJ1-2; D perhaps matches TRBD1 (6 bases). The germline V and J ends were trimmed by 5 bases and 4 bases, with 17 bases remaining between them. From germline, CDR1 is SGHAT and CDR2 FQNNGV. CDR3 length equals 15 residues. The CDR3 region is CASSPLPGQTYGYTF. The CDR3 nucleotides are TGTGCCAGCAGCCCCCTCCCAGGACAGACCTATGGCTACACCTTC.

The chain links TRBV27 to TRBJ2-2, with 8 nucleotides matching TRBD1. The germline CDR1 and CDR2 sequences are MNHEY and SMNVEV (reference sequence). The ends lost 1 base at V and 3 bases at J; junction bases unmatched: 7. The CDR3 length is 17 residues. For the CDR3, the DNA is TGTGCCAGCAGTTTATGGGGTCAGGGGGCGGACACCGGGGAGCTGTTTTTT. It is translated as CASSLWGQGADTGELFF.

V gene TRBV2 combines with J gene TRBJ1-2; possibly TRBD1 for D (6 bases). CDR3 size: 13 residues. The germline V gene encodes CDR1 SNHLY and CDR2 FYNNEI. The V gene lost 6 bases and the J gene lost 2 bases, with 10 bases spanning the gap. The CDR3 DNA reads TGTGCCAGCAGAGGGGGGGGCAACTATGGCTACACCTTC. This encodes CASRGGGNYGYTF. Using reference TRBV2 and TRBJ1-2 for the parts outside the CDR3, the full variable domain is EPEVTQTPSHQVTQMGQEVILRCVPISNHLYFYWYRQILGQKVEFLVSFYNNEISEKSEIFDDQFSVERPDGSNFTLKIRSTKLEDSAMYFCASRGGGNYGYTFGSGTRLTVV.

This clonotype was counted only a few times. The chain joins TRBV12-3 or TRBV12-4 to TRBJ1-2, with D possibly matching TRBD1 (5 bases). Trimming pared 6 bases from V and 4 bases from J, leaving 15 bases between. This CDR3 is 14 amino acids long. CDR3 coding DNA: TGTGCCAGCAGCCCCGGGGGAATCCTCTATGGCTACACCTTC. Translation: CASSPGGILYGYTF.

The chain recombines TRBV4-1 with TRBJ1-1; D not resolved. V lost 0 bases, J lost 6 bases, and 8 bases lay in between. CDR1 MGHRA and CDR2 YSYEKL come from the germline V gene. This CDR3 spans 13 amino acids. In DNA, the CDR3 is TGCGCCAGCAGCCAAGATAGGGTATCTGAAGCTTTCTTT. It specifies CASSQDRVSEAFF.

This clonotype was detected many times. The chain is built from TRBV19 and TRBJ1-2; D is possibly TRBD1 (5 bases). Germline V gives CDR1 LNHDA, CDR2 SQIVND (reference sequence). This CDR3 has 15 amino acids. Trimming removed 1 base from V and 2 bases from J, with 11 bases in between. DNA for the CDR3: TGTGCCAGTAGTATAGTGTGGGGCTCCAACTATGGCTACACCTTC. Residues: CASSIVWGSNYGYTF.

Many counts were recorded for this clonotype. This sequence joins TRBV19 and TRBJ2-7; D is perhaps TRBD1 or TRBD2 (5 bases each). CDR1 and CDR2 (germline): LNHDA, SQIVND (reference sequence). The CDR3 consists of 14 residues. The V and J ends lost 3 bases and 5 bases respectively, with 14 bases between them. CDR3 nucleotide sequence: TGTGCCAGTAGTATCGGGACCGCACCTAACGAGCAGTACTTC. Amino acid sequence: CASSIGTAPNEQYF.

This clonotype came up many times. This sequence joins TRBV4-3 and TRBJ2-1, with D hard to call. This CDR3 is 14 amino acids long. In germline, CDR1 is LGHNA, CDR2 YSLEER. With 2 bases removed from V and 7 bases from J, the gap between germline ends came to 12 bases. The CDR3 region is CASSQSRVGNEQFF. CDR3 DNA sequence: TGCGCCAGCAGCCAATCACGGGTGGGGAATGAGCAGTTCTTC.

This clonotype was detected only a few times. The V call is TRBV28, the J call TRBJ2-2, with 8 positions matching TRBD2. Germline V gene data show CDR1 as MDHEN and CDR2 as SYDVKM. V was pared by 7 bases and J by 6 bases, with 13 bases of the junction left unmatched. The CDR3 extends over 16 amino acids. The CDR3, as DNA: TGTGCCAGCACTCGCCCGGGACTAGGGCGGGCCGGGGAGCTGTTTTTT. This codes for CASTRPGLGRAGELFF.

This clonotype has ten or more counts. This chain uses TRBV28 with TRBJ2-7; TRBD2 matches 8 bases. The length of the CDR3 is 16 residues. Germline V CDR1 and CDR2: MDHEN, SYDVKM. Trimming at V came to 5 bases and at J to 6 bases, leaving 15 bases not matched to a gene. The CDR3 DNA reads TGTGCCAGCAGTCTACGGGAGGGCCTAAGTCGGTCCGAGCAGTACTTC. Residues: CASSLREGLSRSEQYF.

The CDR3 sequence is CSVGSRLNEKLFF. Written as DNA, the CDR3 is TGCAGCGTTGGCTCCAGGCTGAATGAAAAACTGTTTTTT. V is TRBV29-1 and J is TRBJ1-4; D is unclear. Germline CDR1 and CDR2: SQVTM and ANQGSEA. The length of the CDR3 is 13 residues. With 4 bases removed from V and 5 bases from J, the gap between germline ends came to 11 bases. The full variable domain, in which reference TRBV29-1 and TRBJ1-4 provide the parts outside the CDR3, is SAVISQKPSRDICQRGTSLTIQCQVDSQVTMMFWYRQQPGQSLTLIATANQGSEATYESGFVIDKFPISRPNLTFSTLTVSNMSPEDSSIYLCSVGSRLNEKLFFGSGTQLSVL.

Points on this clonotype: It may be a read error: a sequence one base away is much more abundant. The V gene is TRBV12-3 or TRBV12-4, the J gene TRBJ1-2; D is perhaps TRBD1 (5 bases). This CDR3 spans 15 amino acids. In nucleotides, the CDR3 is TGTGCCCGCAGTGTCCGGGACGGTCTGTTATATGGCTACACCTTC. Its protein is CARSVRDGLLYGYTF.